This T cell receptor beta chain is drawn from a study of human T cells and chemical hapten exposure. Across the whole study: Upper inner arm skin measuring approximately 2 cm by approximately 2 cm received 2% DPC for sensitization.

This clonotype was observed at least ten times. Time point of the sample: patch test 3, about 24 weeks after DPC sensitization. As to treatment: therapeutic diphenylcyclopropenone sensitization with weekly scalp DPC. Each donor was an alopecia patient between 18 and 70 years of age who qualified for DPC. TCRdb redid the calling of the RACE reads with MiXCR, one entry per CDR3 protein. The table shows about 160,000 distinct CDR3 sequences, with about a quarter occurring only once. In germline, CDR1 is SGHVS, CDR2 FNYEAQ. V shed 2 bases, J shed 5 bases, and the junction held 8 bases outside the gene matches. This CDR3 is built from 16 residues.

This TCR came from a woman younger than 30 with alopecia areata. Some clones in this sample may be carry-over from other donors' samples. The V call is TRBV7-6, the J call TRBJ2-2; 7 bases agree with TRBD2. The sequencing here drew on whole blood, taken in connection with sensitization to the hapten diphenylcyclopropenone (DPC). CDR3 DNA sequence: TGTGCCAGCAGCTTATCCAATAGCGGGCGTACCGGGGAGCTGTTTTTT. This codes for CASSLSNSGRTGELFF.